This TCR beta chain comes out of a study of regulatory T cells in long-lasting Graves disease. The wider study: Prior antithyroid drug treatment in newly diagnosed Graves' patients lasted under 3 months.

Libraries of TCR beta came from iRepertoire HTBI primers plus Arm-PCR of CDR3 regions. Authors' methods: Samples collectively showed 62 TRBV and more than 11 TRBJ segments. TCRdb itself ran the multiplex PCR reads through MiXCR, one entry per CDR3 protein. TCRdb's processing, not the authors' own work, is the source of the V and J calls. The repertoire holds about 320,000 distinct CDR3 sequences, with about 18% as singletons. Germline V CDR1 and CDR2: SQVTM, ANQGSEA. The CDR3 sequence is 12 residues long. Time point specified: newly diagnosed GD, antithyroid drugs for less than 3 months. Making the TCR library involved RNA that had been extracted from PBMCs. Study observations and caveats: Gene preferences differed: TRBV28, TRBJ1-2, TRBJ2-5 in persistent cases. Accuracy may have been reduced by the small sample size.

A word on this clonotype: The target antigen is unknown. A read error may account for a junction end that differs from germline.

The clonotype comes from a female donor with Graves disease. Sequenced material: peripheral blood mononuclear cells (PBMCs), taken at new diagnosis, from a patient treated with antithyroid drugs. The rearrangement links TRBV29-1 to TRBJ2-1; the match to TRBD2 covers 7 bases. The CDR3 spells CSVEGLADEQFF. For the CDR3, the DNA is TGCAGCGTCGAAGGGCTAGCGGATGAGCAGTTCTTC.